This T cell receptor beta chain was profiled in a study of blood T cells in healthy people across ages. This clonotype was detected only a few times. The authors ran a second PCR of roughly 7 to 11 cycles using a sample-barcoded 5' primer and a J-beta primer mix. From the 5' RACE reads, TCRdb called clonotypes with MiXCR, one entry per CDR3 protein. The repertoire holds 450,000 to 650,000 distinct CDR3 sequences, around 24% seen once, with around 10% in the top ten. Between the trimmed V and J ends, which lost 1 base and 3 bases, there was a span of 17 bases. CDR3 length equals 18 residues. Germline-derived CDR1 and CDR2 are SGHKS and YYEKEE (reference sequence). The data also belong to a second study, concerning T cells of mothers and their children.

Specimen: blood. The TCR was taken from a boy younger than 18 in good health. The chain couples TRBV5-5 to TRBJ2-6, with TRBD2 as a possible D gene (6 bases). The CDR3 coding sequence is TGTGCCAGCAGCTTGCTAGATGAGCGGGTTGATGGGGCCAACGTCCTGACTTTC. Its protein product is CASSLLDERVDGANVLTF. Full variable domain (rest looked up from reference TRBV5-5 and TRBJ2-6): DAGVTQSPTHLIKTRGQQVTLRCSPISGHKSVSWYQQVLGQGPQFIFQYYEKEERGRGNFPDRFSARQFPNYSSELNVNALLLGDSALYLCASSLLDERVDGANVLTFGAGSRLTVL.